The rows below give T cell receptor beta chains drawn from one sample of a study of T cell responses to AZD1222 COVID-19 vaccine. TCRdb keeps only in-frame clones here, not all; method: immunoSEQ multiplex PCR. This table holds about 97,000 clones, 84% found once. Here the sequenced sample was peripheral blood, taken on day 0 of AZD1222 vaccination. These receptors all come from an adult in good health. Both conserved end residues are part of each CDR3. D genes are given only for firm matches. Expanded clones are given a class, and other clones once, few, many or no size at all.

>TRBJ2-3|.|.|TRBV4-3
TGCGCCAGCAGCCAAGAACTAGTTGCAGATACGCAGTATTTT
CASSQELVADTQYF
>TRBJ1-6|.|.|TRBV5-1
TGCGCCAGCAGCTTGGATCGGACAGAGAATAATTCACCCCTCCACTTT
CASSLDRTENNSPLHF
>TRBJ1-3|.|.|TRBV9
TGTGCCAGCAGCCCTACTAGGGGGGGTTCGGATGGAAACACCATATATTTT
CASSPTRGGSDGNTIYF
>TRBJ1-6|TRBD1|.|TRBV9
TGTGCCAGCAGCGCCGGGACAGGGGGAAATTCATTCGGTAATTCACCCCTCCACTTT
CASSAGTGGNSFGNSPLHF
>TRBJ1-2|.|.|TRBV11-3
TGTGCCAGCAGCTTAGAGGACGGAAACTATGGCTACACCTTC
CASSLEDGNYGYTF
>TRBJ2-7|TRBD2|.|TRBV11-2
TGTGCCAGCGGGGGGACTAGGAGCTCCTACGAGCAGTACTTC
CASGGTRSSYEQYF
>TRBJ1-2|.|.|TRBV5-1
TGCGCCAGCAGGGCCACTAACTATGGCTACACCTTC
CASRATNYGYTF
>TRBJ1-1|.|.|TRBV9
TGTGCCAGCAGCGTAGACTATGGGAACACTGAAGCTTTCTTT
CASSVDYGNTEAFF
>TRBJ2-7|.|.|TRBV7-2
TGTGCCAGCAGCCAGGGAGGTCGAGACTCCTACGAGCAGTACTTC
CASSQGGRDSYEQYF
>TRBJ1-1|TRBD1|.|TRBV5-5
TGTGCCAGCAGCTGGTTCGGGACAGTGAACACTGAAGCTTTTTTT
CASSWFGTVNTEAFF
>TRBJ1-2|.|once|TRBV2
TGTGCCAGCCTCCGGGACCCCTATGGCTACACCTTC
CASLRDPYGYTF
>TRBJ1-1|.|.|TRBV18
TGTGCCAGCTTCGAACCCGGTACGGCAGGGGCTGAAGCTTTCTTT
CASFEPGTAGAEAFF
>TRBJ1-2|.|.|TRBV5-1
TGCGCCAGCAGCGTCGGGGGGCCCAACAGGGGCTACACCTTC
CASSVGGPNRGYTF
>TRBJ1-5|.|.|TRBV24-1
TGTGCCACCAGTGAAAGGGGCGGGAATCAGCCCCAGCATTTT
CATSERGGNQPQHF
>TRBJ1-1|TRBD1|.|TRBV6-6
TGTGCCAGCAGGTGGCTGGACAGGGCGAACACTGAAGCTTTCTTT
CASRWLDRANTEAFF
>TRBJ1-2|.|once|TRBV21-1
TGTGCCTCTCGGGCCAACTATGGCTACACCTTC
CASRANYGYTF
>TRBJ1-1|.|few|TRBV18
TGTGCCAGCTCACCTGGGTCTCGGTCAGGCCCCCTGAACACTGAAGCTTTCTTT
CASSPGSRSGPLNTEAFF
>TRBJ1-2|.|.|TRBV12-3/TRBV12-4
TGTGCCAGCAGTTGGGAGGGGTATGGCTACACCTTC
CASSWEGYGYTF
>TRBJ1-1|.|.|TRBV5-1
TGCGCCAGCAGCTTTGGGAACACTGAAGCTTTCTTT
CASSFGNTEAFF
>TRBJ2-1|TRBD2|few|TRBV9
TGTGCCAGCAGCGCGGGGGGGACAAATGAGCAGTTCTTC
CASSAGGTNEQFF
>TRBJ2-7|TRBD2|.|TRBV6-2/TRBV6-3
TGTGCCAGCAGTACCCTAACTAGCGGGAGTTCCTACGAGCAGTACTTC
CASSTLTSGSSYEQYF
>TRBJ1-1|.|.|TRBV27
TGTGCCAGCAGTTACGGGGAGAGCACTGAAGCTTTCTTT
CASSYGESTEAFF
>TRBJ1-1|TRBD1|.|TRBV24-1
TGTGCCACCAGTGACGGACAGGGAAACACTGAAGCTTTCTTT
CATSDGQGNTEAFF
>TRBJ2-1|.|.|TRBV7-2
TGTGCCAGCAGCCTGTCCGGAAATGAGCAGTTCTTC
CASSLSGNEQFF
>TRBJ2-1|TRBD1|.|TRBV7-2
TGTGCCAGCAGCTCACCCGGGACAGGGCACAATGAGCAGTTCTTC
CASSSPGTGHNEQFF